This T cell receptor beta chain was observed in a study of shared clonotypes between healthy human individuals. Running of the assay took place at deep level. The data were produced by immunoSEQ multiplex PCR, yet TCRdb's version contains in-frame clones alone and is incomplete. The sample holds some 350,000 clones, over 65% seen once. The CDR3 loop spans 14 amino acids. The V end lost 5 bases, the J end lost 4 bases, and 17 bases lay between the germline ends. From germline, CDR1 is SQVTM and CDR2 ANQGSEA. Sequencing input: memory CD4+ T cells sorted from blood. Subset given: CD45RA-negative fraction. V usage is TRBV29-1 and J usage is TRBJ1-1; no clear D. The source of this sequence is a young man in good health. The CDR3 spells CSVTGPGILTEAFF. The CDR3 DNA is TGCAGCGTTACCGGACCGGGCATCCTCACTGAAGCTTTCTTT. The full variable domain, completed using reference TRBV29-1 and TRBJ1-1, is SAVISQKPSRDICQRGTSLTIQCQVDSQVTMMFWYRQQPGQSLTLIATANQGSEATYESGFVIDKFPISRPNLTFSTLTVSNMSPEDSSIYLCSVTGPGILTEAFFGQGTRLTVV.